The clone carrying this T cell receptor beta chain was counted between two and nine times. What it binds is not known. The CDR3 sequence is 13 residues long. Germline V gene sequence: CDR1 SGHVS, CDR2 FNYEAQ. The germline V and J ends were trimmed by 2 bases and 12 bases, with 13 bases remaining between them. The data derive from a study of CD8+ T cells in alopecia areata. Overall study results and limits: In scalp, tofacitinib significantly decreased clonality and expanded CD8+ clones among the top 100. A great number of expanded lesional clones endured in scalp and blood during tofacitinib. In lesional scalp, particularly from alopecia totalis/universalis, clonality was higher than in normal scalp.

Indicated treatment: oral pan-JAK inhibitor, 5-10 mg twice daily. CD4+ and CD8+ T cells were sorted from PBMCs. Isolated RNA was reverse transcribed into cDNA used as the sequencing template. Using immunoSEQ multiplex PCR, the repertoire was profiled, and TCRdb retains in-frame clones only, with some absent. The sample carries roughly 210,000 clones, 43% recorded once. The chain links TRBV7-6 to TRBJ1-4; D unclear. The specimen comprised CD4+ T cells sorted from blood, sampled at approximately week 36, from a patient treated with tofacitinib. This TCR derives from a human donor with alopecia areata. CDR3 coding DNA: TGTGCCAGCAGCTTAACCCTCGACGGGCAACTGTTTTTT. Translated, it gives CASSLTLDGQLFF.